The TCR beta chain under discussion was sequenced for a study of T cell responses to AZD1222 COVID-19 vaccine (dated by TCRdb to the early 2020s). With respect to the entire study: A total of about 230 trial participants underwent TCR sequencing, of whom around 200 received two doses of AZD1222 and roughly 25 received two doses of the MenACWY control vaccine. Trial participants were enrolled by age into 18-55, 56-69 and 70-plus year subgroups, with roughly 160, 29 and 62 TCR-sequenced participants respectively.

Taken with the paper, the label for time point translates to: about 28 days (+/-7) after the second vaccine dose. AZD1222 recipients whose second dose came at about 4 weeks and those whose second dose came at about 12 weeks were combined into one group, since spike-specific TCR depth and breadth did not differ between the two schedules. Vaccinee samples were obtained from the UK trials COV001 and COV002, which included a single-blind randomized controlled phase 2/3 trial of AZD1222 (ChAdOx1 nCoV-19) in healthy adults. For TCRbeta chain sequencing, PBMC samples from trial participants were taken at day 0 and at day 28 after the second dose. V drops 7 bases and J drops 0 bases, leaving 20 bases in between. The CDR3 numbers 17 residues from cysteine through phenylalanine. The entry retains the CDR3 DNA only, 51 bases that are in frame from base 1. CDR1 is given as SGHNT and CDR2 as YENEEA, both from the germline V gene.

Details on this clone: Its antigen is currently not known. Base-call qualities are not available, and no considerably larger clone is one nucleotide away.

What the work shows at the level of the full study, not this receptor alone: In the small 56-69-year group, the increase in depth fell short of significance, most likely because of low power. Epitopes outside the regions mutated in the B.1.351 and B.1.1.7 variants were reportedly recognized by nearly half of the unique spike-specific TCRs. Participants were mostly white British, with more females than males. The authors suggested clonal diversity may have been underestimated. No day 14 peak-response samples were available, so repertoires were characterized only after the peak T cell response. A significant rise in spike-specific TCR breadth and depth was observed after two AZD1222 doses relative to day 0 and relative to MenACWY recipients. Only 5 to 7 AZD1222 recipients were SARS-CoV-2 seropositive at baseline, limiting conclusions about previously exposed vaccinees. Vaccine-associated CD4 TCRs spanned the whole spike protein, with dominant responses in regions 160-218 and 743-854.

The CDR3 regions of human TCRbeta chains were subjected to immunosequencing. In the source study's methods: TCRs in the repertoires were compared against a reference library of SARS-CoV-2-specific TCRs that had been generated with the MIRA antigen-specificity platform. Breadth meant the fraction of unique TCRs that were SARS-CoV-2-associated, whereas depth meant the fraction of total T cells that were SARS-CoV-2-associated. Using the MIRA data, each spike-specific TCR was assigned both to the spike region to which the TCR was reactive and to a CD4 or CD8 class. Log10-transformed breadth and depth values were compared by one-way ANOVA with Sidak's multiple comparisons tests. TCRdb took over this immuneACCESS table, retaining in-frame rearrangements with V and J assigned. Such tables are incomplete; in checked studies, under half of the missing clones stem from an unresolved V gene, and the remainder is unexplained. V and J calls and clone size are given by that table; D and trimming were obtained from the DNA. This sample gives 250,000 to 300,000 clones in total; about 94% of them show up just once. The ten top clones hold roughly 0.5% of the sample.

Rearrangement joined TRBV11-3 to TRBJ2-3, with the D segment identity uncertain. The specimen was peripheral blood, collected 28 days after the second AZD1222 dose. The sequence derives from an adult who received the AZD1222 COVID-19 vaccine. The CDR3 reads as follows: CASTPDPDYTSTDTQYF. The DNA sequence is as follows: TGTGCCAGCACTCCTGACCCGGATTATACTAGCACAGATACGCAGTATTTT. When the CDR3 is completed using the reference TRBV11-3 and TRBJ2-3 genes on either side, the full variable domain is EAGVVQSPRYKIIEKKQPVAFWCNPISGHNTLYWYLQNLGQGPELLIRYENEEAVDDSQLPKDRFSAERLKGVDSTLKIQPAELGDSAVYLCASTPDPDYTSTDTQYFGPGTRLTVL.